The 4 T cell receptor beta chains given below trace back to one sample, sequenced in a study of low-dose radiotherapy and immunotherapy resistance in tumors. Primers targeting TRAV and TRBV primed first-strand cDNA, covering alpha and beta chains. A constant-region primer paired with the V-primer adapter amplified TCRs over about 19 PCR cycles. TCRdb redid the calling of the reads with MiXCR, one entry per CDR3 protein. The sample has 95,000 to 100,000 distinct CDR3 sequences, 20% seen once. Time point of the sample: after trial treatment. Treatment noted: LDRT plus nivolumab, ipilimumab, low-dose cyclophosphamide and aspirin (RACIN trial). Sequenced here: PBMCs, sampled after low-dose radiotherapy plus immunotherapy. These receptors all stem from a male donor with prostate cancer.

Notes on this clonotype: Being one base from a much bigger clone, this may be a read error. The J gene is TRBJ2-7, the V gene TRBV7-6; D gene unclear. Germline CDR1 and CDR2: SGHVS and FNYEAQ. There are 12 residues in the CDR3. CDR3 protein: CASSPRPYDQYF. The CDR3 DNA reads TGTGCCAGCAGCCCAAGACCTTACGATCAGTACTTC. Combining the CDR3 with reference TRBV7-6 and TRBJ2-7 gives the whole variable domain GAGVSQSPRYKVTKRGQDVALRCDPISGHVSLYWYRQALGQGPEFLTYFNYEAQQDKSGLPNDRFSAERPEGSISTLTIQRTEQRDSAMYRCASSPRPYDQYFGPGTRLTVT.

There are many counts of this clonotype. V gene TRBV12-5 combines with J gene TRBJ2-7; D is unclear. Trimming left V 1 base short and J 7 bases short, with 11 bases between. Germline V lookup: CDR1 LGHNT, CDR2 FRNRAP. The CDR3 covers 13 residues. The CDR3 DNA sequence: TGTGCTAGTGGTTTGGGGGTTCCAAAGGAGCAGTACTTC. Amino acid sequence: CASGLGVPKEQYF. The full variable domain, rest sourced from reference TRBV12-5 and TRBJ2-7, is DARVTQTPRHKVTEMGQEVTMRCQPILGHNTVFWYRQTMMQGLELLAYFRNRAPLDDSGMPKDRFSAEMPDATLATLKIQPSEPRDSAVYFCASGLGVPKEQYFGPGTRLTVT.

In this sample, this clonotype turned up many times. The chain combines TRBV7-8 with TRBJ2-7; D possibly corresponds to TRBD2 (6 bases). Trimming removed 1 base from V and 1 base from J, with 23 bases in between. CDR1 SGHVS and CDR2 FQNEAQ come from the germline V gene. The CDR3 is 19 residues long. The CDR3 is CASSLGGTPYRRGSYEQYF. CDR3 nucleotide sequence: TGTGCCAGCAGCTTAGGGGGAACCCCCTATCGGCGGGGATCCTACGAGCAGTACTTC.

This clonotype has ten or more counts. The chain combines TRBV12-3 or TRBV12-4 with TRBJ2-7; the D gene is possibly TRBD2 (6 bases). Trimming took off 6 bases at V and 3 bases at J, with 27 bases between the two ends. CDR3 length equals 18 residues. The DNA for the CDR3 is TGTGCCAGCAGCCGGACCCAATCTGGCGGGGAGCCCCTCTACGAGCAGTACTTC. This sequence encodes CASSRTQSGGEPLYEQYF.